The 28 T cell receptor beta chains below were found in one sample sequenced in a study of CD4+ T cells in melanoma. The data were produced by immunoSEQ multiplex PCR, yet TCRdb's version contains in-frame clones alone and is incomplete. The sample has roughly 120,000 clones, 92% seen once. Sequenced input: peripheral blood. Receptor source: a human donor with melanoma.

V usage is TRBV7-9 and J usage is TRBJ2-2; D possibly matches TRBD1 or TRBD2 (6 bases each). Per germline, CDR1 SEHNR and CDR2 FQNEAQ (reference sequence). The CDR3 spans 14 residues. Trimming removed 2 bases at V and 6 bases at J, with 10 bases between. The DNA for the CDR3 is TGTGCCAGCAGCTTATTGGAGGGGGCCGGGGAGCTGTTTTTT. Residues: CASSLLEGAGELFF.

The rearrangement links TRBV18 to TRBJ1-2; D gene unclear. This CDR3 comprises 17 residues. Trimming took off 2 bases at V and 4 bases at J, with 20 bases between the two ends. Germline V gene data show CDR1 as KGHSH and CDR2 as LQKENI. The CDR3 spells CASSPAIQGLGLYGYTF. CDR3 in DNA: TGTGCCAGCTCACCAGCTATTCAAGGACTCGGGCTCTATGGCTACACCTTC. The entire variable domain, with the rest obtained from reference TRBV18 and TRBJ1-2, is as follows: NAGVMQNPRHLVRRRGQEARLRCSPMKGHSHVYWYRQLPEEGLKFMVYLQKENIIDESGMPKERFSAEFPKEGPSILRIQQVVRGDSAAYFCASSPAIQGLGLYGYTFGSGTRLTVV.

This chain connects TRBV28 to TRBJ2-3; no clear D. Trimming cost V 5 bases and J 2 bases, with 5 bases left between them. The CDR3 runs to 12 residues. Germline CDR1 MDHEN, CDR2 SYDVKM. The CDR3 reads CASSPPTDTQYF. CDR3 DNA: TGTGCCAGCAGTCCTCCCACAGATACGCAGTATTTT.

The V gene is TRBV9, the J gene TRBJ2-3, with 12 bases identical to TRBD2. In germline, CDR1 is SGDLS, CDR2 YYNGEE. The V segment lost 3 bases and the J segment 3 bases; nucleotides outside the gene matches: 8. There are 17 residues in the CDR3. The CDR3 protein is CASSETSGGTGTDTQYF. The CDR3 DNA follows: TGTGCCAGCAGCGAGACTAGCGGGGGTACGGGGACAGATACGCAGTATTTT.

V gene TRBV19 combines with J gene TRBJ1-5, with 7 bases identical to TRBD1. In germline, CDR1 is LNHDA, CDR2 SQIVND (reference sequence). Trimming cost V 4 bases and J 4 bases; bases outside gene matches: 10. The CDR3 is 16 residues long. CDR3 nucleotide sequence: TGTGCCAGTAGTAGCCCCGACAGGGTCGGGAATCAGCCCCAGCATTTT. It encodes CASSSPDRVGNQPQHF.

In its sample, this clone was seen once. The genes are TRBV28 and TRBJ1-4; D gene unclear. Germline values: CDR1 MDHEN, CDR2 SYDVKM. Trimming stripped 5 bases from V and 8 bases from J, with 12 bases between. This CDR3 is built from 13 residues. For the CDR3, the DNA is TGTGCCAGCAGTCTGGACGCCTTCGAAAAACTGTTTTTT. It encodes CASSLDAFEKLFF.

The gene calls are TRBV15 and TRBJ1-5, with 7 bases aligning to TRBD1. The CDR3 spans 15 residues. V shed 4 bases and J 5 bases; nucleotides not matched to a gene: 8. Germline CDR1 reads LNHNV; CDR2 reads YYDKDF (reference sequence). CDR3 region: CATSINSGGDQPQHF. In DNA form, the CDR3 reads TGTGCCACCAGCATTAACTCAGGGGGGGATCAGCCCCAGCATTTT. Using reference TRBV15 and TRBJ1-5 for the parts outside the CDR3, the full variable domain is DAMVIQNPRYQVTQFGKPVTLSCSQTLNHNVMYWYQQKSSQAPKLLFHYYDKDFNNEADTPDNFQSRRPNTSFCFLDIRSPGLGDTAMYLCATSINSGGDQPQHFGDGTRLSIL.

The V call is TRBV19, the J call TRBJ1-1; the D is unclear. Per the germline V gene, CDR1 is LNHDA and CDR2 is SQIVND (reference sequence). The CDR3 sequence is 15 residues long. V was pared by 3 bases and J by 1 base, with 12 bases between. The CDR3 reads CASSIGYGGNTEAFF. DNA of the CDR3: TGTGCCAGTAGTATCGGGTATGGAGGGAACACTGAAGCTTTCTTT.

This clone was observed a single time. CDR3 residues: CASSPSWGATNEKLFF. CDR3 coding DNA: TGTGCCAGCAGCCCGTCGTGGGGGGCAACTAATGAAAAACTGTTTTTT. This chain uses TRBV5-8 with TRBJ1-4; the D gene is possibly TRBD1 (5 bases). Between the trimmed V and J ends, which lost 4 bases and 0 bases, there was a span of 13 bases. This CDR3 spans 16 amino acids. The germline gives CDR1 SGHTS, CDR2 YDEGEE. The complete variable domain, with remaining parts taken from reference TRBV5-8 and TRBJ1-4, reads EAGVTQSPTHLIKTRGQQATLRCSPISGHTSVYWYQQALGLGLQFLLWYDEGEERNRGNFPPRFSGRQFPNYSSELNVNALELEDSALYLCASSPSWGATNEKLFFGSGTQLSVL.

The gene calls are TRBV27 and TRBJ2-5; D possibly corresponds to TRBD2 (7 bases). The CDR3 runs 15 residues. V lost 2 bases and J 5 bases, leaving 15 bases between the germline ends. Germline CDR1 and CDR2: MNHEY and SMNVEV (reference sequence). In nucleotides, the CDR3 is TGTGCCAGCAGTTTAAGAGGGGGGGCCAGGGAGACCCAGTACTTC. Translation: CASSLRGGARETQYF.

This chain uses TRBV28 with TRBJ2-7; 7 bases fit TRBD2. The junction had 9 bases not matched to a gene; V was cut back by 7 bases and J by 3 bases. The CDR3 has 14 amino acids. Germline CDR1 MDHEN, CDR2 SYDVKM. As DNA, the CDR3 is TGTGCCAGCACCCGAAGCGGGATAGACTACGAGCAGTACTTC. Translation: CASTRSGIDYEQYF.

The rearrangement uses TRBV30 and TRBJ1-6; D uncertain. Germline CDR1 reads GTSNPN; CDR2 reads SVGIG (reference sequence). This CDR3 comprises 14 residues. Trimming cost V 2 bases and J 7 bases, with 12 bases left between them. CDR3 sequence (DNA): TGTGCCTGGAGTTTCGGGCGGGAAAATTCACCCCTCCACTTT. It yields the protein CAWSFGRENSPLHF.

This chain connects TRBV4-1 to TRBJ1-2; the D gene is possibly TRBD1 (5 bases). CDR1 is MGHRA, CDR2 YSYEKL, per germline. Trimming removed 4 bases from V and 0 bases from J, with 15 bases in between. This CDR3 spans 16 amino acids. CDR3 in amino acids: CASSLGGSGANYGYTF. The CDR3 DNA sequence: TGCGCCAGCAGCCTTGGGGGTTCTGGAGCTAACTATGGCTACACCTTC.

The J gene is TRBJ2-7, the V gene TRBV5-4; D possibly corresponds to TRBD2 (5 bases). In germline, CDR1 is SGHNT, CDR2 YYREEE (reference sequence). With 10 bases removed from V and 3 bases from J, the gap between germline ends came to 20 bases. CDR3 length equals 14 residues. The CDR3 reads CAPSLKPQFYEQYF. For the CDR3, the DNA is TGTGCCCCTAGCTTAAAGCCCCAGTTCTACGAGCAGTACTTC. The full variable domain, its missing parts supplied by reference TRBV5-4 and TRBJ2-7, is ETGVTQSPTHLIKTRGQQVTLRCSSQSGHNTVSWYQQALGQGPQFIFQYYREEENGRGNFPPRFSGLQFPNYSSELNVNALELDDSALYLCAPSLKPQFYEQYFGPGTRLTVT.

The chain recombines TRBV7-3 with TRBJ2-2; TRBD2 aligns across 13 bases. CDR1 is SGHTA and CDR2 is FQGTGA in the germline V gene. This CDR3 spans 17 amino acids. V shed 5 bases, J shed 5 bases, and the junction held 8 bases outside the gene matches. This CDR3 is CASSPTSGRGFTGELFF. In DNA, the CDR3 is TGTGCCAGCAGCCCAACTAGCGGGAGGGGGTTTACCGGGGAGCTGTTTTTT.

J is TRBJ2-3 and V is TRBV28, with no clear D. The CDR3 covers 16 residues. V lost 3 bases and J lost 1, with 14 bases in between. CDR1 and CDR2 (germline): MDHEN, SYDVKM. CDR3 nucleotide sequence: TGTGCCAGCAGTTTGTTCGGGCCTCGGGGCACAGATACGCAGTATTTT. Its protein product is CASSLFGPRGTDTQYF.

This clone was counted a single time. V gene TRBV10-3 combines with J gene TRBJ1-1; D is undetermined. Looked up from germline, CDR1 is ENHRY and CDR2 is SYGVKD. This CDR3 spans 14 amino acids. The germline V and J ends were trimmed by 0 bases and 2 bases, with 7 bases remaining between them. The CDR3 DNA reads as TGTGCCATCAGTGAGTCGAATGGAAACACTGAAGCTTTCTTT. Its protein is CAISESNGNTEAFF.

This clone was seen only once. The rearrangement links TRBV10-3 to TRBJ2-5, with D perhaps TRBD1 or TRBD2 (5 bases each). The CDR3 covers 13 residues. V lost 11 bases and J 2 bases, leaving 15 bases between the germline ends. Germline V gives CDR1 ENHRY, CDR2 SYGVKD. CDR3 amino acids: CASGQEPQETQYF. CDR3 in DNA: TGTGCCTCGGGGCAGGAACCTCAAGAGACCCAGTACTTC.

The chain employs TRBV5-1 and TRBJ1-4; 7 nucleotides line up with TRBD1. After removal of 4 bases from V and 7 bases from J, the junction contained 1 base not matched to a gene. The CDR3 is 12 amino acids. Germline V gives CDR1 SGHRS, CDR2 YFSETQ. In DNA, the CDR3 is TGCGCCAGCAGCAGGGACAGTGAAAAACTGTTTTTT. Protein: CASSRDSEKLFF.

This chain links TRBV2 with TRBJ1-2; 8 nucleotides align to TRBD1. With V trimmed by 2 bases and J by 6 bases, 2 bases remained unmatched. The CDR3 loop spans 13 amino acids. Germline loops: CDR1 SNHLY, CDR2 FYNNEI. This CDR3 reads CASSENRGDGYTF. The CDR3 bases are TGTGCCAGCAGTGAAAACAGGGGGGATGGCTACACCTTC. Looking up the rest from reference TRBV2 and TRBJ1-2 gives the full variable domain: EPEVTQTPSHQVTQMGQEVILRCVPISNHLYFYWYRQILGQKVEFLVSFYNNEISEKSEIFDDQFSVERPDGSNFTLKIRSTKLEDSAMYFCASSENRGDGYTFGSGTRLTVV.

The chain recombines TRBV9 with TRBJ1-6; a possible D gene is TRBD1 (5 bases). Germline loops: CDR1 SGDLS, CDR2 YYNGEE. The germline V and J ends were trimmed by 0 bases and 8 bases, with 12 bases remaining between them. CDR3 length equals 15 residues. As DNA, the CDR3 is TGTGCCAGCAGCGTAGGTCTGGGGGGGGATTCACCCCTCCACTTT. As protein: CASSVGLGGDSPLHF.

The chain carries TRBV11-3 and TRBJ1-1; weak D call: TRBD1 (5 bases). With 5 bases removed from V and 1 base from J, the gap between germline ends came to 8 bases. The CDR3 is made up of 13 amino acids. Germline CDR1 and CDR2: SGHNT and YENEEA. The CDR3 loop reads CASSDTGNTEAFF. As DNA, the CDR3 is TGTGCCAGCAGCGATACAGGGAACACTGAAGCTTTCTTT. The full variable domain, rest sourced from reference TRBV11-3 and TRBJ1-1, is EAGVVQSPRYKIIEKKQPVAFWCNPISGHNTLYWYLQNLGQGPELLIRYENEEAVDDSQLPKDRFSAERLKGVDSTLKIQPAELGDSAVYLCASSDTGNTEAFFGQGTRLTVV.

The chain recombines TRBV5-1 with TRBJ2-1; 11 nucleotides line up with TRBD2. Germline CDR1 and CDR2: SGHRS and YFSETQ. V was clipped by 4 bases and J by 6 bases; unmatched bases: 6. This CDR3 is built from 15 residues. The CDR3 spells CASSVGTSGLNEQFF. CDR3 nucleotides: TGCGCCAGCAGCGTCGGGACTAGCGGACTCAATGAGCAGTTCTTC.

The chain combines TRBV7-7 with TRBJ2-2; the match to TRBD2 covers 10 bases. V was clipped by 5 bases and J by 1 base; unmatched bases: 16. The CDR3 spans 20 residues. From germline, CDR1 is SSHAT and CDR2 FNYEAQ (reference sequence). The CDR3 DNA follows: TGTGCCAGCAGCCGACGCCTAGTGCTAGCGGGAGCTGAGAACACCGGGGAGCTGTTTTTT. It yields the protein CASSRRLVLAGAENTGELFF.

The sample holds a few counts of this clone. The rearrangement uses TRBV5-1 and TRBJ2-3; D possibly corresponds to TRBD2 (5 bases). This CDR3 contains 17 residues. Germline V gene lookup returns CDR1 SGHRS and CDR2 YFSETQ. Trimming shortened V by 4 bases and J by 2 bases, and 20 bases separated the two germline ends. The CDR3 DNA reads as TGCGCCAGCAGCACTATCCAAGGAACTAGAGACACAGATACGCAGTATTTT. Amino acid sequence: CASSTIQGTRDTDTQYF. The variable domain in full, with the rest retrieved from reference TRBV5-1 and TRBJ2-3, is KAGVTQTPRYLIKTRGQQVTLSCSPISGHRSVSWYQQTPGQGLQFLFEYFSETQRNKGNFPGRFSGRQFSNSRSEMNVSTLELGDSALYLCASSTIQGTRDTDTQYFGPGTRLTVL.

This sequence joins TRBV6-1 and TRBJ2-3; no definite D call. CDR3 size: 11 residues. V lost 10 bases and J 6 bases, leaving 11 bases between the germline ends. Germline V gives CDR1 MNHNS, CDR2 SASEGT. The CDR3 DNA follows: TGTGCCATGTCCTCCTGGGATACGCAGTATTTT. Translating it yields CAMSSWDTQYF.

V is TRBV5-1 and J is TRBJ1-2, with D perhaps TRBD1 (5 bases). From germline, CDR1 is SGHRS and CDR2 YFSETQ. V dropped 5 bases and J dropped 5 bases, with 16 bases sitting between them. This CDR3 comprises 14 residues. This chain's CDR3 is CASRPSQGSYGYTF. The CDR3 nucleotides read TGCGCCAGCAGGCCCTCCCAGGGATCTTATGGCTACACCTTC.

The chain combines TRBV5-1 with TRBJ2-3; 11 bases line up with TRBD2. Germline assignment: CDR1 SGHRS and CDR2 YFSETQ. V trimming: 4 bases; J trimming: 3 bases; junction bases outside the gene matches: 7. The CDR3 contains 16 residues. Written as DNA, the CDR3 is TGCGCCAGCAGCGGACCGGGACTAGCGGCGACAGATACGCAGTATTTT. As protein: CASSGPGLAATDTQYF.